Below, 25 T cell receptor beta chains from the same sample are listed, as sequenced in a study of blood T cells in healthy people across ages. A second PCR, run for 7 to 11 cycles, used a sample-barcoded 5' primer plus a J-beta primer mix. Via MiXCR, TCRdb re-called the 5' RACE reads, giving one row per CDR3 protein. This sample has 550,000 to 750,000 distinct CDR3 sequences, with under 25% found just once. The source material was blood. The origin of the receptors is a man aged 65 to 85 in good health.

This clonotype was counted only a few times. The J gene is TRBJ1-1, the V gene TRBV19, with TRBD1 matching 8 bases. The V gene end was trimmed by 6 bases and the J gene end by 1 base; junction bases not matched to a gene: 4. This CDR3 is 14 amino acids long. Germline V CDR1 and CDR2: LNHDA, SQIVND (reference sequence). CDR3 DNA: TGTGCCAGTAGAACAGGACAGGGGAACACTGAAGCTTTCTTT. It yields the protein CASRTGQGNTEAFF. Based on the CDR3 plus reference TRBV19 and TRBJ1-1, the full variable domain is DGGITQSPKYLFRKEGQNVTLSCEQNLNHDAMYWYRQDPGQGLRLIYYSQIVNDFQKGDIAEGYSVSREKKESFPLTVTSAQKNPTAFYLCASRTGQGNTEAFFGQGTRLTVV.

Many counts were recorded for this clonotype. The genes are TRBV9 and TRBJ1-4, with a tentative D call TRBD1 (5 bases). The CDR3 loop spans 15 amino acids. V lost 0 bases and J lost 3, with 9 bases in between. CDR1 is SGDLS, CDR2 YYNGEE, per germline. CDR3 DNA sequence: TGTGCCAGCAGCGTAGGGGGCGGTTCTAATGAAAAACTGTTTTTT. Its protein is CASSVGGGSNEKLFF.

This clonotype was seen only a few times. The V gene is TRBV18, the J gene TRBJ1-4; the D is unclear. The CDR3 has 16 amino acids. Between the trimmed V and J ends, which lost 3 bases and 6 bases, there was a span of 17 bases. CDR1 and CDR2 (germline): KGHSH, LQKENI. This CDR3 reads CASSPRAWQIDEKLFF. CDR3 bases: TGTGCCAGCTCACCCCGAGCGTGGCAGATTGATGAAAAACTGTTTTTT.

This clonotype has a count of ten or more. J is TRBJ2-7 and V is TRBV28; D might be TRBD2 (6 bases). Germline V gene data show CDR1 as MDHEN and CDR2 as SYDVKM. V lost 3 bases and J 5 bases, leaving 17 bases between the germline ends. The CDR3 runs 15 residues. CDR3 amino acids: CASSLEGSRANEQYF. CDR3 nucleotides: TGTGCCAGCAGTTTGGAGGGTTCCAGGGCTAACGAGCAGTACTTC.

CDR3 sequence reads: CASSLEGARGKLFF. In nucleotides, the CDR3 is TGTGCCAGCAGCTTAGAGGGGGCGCGGGGAAAACTGTTTTTT. V and J are TRBV11-2 and TRBJ1-4; a weak D match, TRBD1 (6 bases). The germline V and J ends were trimmed by 0 bases and 10 bases, with 12 bases remaining between them. This CDR3 is built from 14 residues. The germline CDR1 and CDR2 sequences are SGHAT and FQNNGV.

J is TRBJ2-3 and V is TRBV12-3 or TRBV12-4; 10 bases are a match to TRBD2. The length of the CDR3 is 15 residues. The junction had 4 bases not matched to a gene; V was cut back by 6 bases and J by 1 base. The CDR3 DNA is TGTGCCAGCAGACTCGGGACTAGCGGCACAGATACGCAGTATTTT. It specifies CASRLGTSGTDTQYF.

The V call is TRBV10-3, the J call TRBJ1-3; 9 bases map to TRBD1. Germline V gene data show CDR1 as ENHRY and CDR2 as SYGVKD. Germline trimming cut 5 bases from V and 1 base from J; bases unmatched to any gene: 3. The CDR3 spans 15 residues. CDR3 residues: CAISTGTGSGNTIYF. The CDR3 nucleotides are TGTGCCATCAGTACCGGGACAGGGTCTGGAAACACCATATATTTT.

This clonotype turned up a few times. This chain uses TRBV18 with TRBJ2-3; 9 positions match TRBD2. J lost 4 bases, V lost 0 bases, and 14 bases had no gene match. Germline CDR1 and CDR2: KGHSH and LQKENI. The CDR3 loop spans 19 amino acids. This CDR3 reads CASSPPEGGAGGGPDTQYF. The CDR3 DNA reads as TGTGCCAGCTCACCACCAGAGGGCGGAGCGGGAGGTGGTCCAGATACGCAGTATTTT.

This clonotype was seen only a few times. The CDR3 reads CASSLGPGAANIQYF. The CDR3 nucleotides read TGTGCCAGCAGCTTAGGTCCGGGGGCTGCAAACATTCAGTACTTC. The V and J genes are TRBV7-2 and TRBJ2-4; D may be TRBD1 or TRBD2 (6 bases each). The CDR3 extends over 15 amino acids. The V gene lost 1 base and the J gene lost 6 bases, with 13 bases spanning the gap. CDR1 is SGHTA and CDR2 is FQGNSA in the germline V gene.

The sample holds a few counts of this clonotype. V is TRBV5-1 and J is TRBJ2-1; D unresolved. The V gene's germline CDR1 is SGHRS and CDR2 YFSETQ. CDR3 length: 16 amino acids. Trimming pared 0 bases from V and 6 bases from J, leaving 16 bases between. CDR3 region: CASSLEAQSTRNEQFF. The CDR3 DNA sequence: TGCGCCAGCAGCTTGGAGGCACAGTCTACACGCAATGAGCAGTTCTTC.

This clonotype was found many times. The chain has TRBV29-1 and TRBJ2-5, with D maybe TRBD1 (6 bases). This CDR3 spans 14 amino acids. Germline V gene lookup returns CDR1 SQVTM and CDR2 ANQGSEA. Here the CDR3 reads CTPPRDTKGETQYF. The CDR3 nucleotides are TGCACTCCTCCCCGGGACACCAAGGGAGAGACCCAGTACTTC. Full variable domain (rest looked up from reference TRBV29-1 and TRBJ2-5): SAVISQKPSRDICQRGTSLTIQCQVDSQVTMMFWYRQQPGQSLTLIATANQGSEATYESGFVIDKFPISRPNLTFSTLTVSNMSPEDSSIYLCTPPRDTKGETQYFGPGTRLLVL.

In this sample, this clonotype turned up a few times. V gene TRBV7-2 combines with J gene TRBJ1-6; perhaps TRBD1 as D (6 bases). V dropped 5 bases and J dropped 7 bases, with 15 bases sitting between them. Germline V lookup: CDR1 SGHTA, CDR2 FQGNSA. CDR3 length equals 15 residues. CDR3 sequence: CASSQGGGRNSPLHF. The CDR3 DNA sequence: TGTGCCAGCAGCCAGGGTGGGGGGCGGAATTCACCCCTCCACTTT.

In this sample, this clonotype turned up a few times. The junction departs from germline at one end; a sequencing error may be responsible. V and J are TRBV5-5 and TRBJ2-7, with D unresolved. There are 11 residues in the CDR3. Germline values: CDR1 SGHKS, CDR2 YYEKEE (reference sequence). The CDR3 is CASSLDNYLLF. As DNA, the CDR3 is TGTGCCAGCAGCTTGGACAACTACCTCCTCTTC. Variable domain in full (rest from reference TRBV5-5 and TRBJ2-7): DAGVTQSPTHLIKTRGQQVTLRCSPISGHKSVSWYQQVLGQGPQFIFQYYEKEERGRGNFPDRFSARQFPNYSSELNVNALLLGDSALYLCASSLDNYLLFGPGTRLTVT.

J is TRBJ2-7 and V is TRBV3-1; D might be TRBD1 or TRBD2, each matching 5 bases. Per germline, CDR1 LGHDT and CDR2 YNNKEL (reference sequence). This CDR3 region has 13 residues. V lost 5 bases and J lost 3, with 11 bases in between. The CDR3 loop is CASSDEGIYEQYF. As DNA, the CDR3 is TGTGCCAGCAGCGATGAGGGGATCTACGAGCAGTACTTC.

This chain uses TRBV12-3 or TRBV12-4 with TRBJ1-1; D remains unclear. The V end was cut by 2 bases, the J end by 4 bases, with 11 bases between. The length of the CDR3 is 14 residues. This chain's CDR3 is CASSLFLAGTEAFF. In DNA, the CDR3 is TGTGCCAGCAGTTTATTTCTTGCGGGCACTGAAGCTTTCTTT.

This clonotype was observed a few times. The chain recombines TRBV20-1 with TRBJ1-3; D is unresolved. Trimming took off 6 bases at V and 0 bases at J, with 12 bases between the two ends. Germline V lookup: CDR1 DFQATT, CDR2 SNEGSKA (reference sequence). This CDR3 comprises 14 residues. The CDR3 nucleotides read TGCAGTGCCAAGCTGGGAGGCTCTGGAAACACCATATATTTT. It is translated as CSAKLGGSGNTIYF.

This clonotype has just a few counts. The rearrangement joins TRBV5-1 to TRBJ2-4, with TRBD1 matching over 8 bases. The ends lost 0 bases at V and 12 bases at J; junction bases unmatched: 5. The CDR3 totals 13 residues. Germline CDR1 is SGHRS and CDR2 is YFSETQ. CDR3 nucleotides: TGCGCCAGCAGCTTGGGACAGGGGTTAAATCAGTACTTC. This translates into CASSLGQGLNQYF.

V and J are TRBV29-1 and TRBJ2-3; a weak D match, TRBD1 (5 bases). This CDR3 has 13 residues. CDR1 SQVTM and CDR2 ANQGSEA come from the germline V gene. With 1 base removed from V and 3 bases from J, the gap between germline ends came to 8 bases. The CDR3 bases are TGCAGCGTTGAAGGCAGGACAACAGATACGCAGTATTTT. It codes for CSVEGRTTDTQYF.

The sample holds a few counts of this clonotype. The V call is TRBV28, the J call TRBJ2-7, with no clear D. The germline V and J ends were trimmed by 8 bases and 0 bases, with 8 bases remaining between them. The CDR3 length is 12 residues. Germline CDR1 MDHEN, CDR2 SYDVKM. The CDR3 coding sequence is TGTGCCAGCGGCTCGAGCTCCTACGAGCAGTACTTC. It yields the protein CASGSSSYEQYF.

This clonotype has just a few counts. One end of the junction varies from germline; a read error may be responsible. This chain joins TRBV20-1 and TRBJ2-7, with TRBD2 matching 14 bases. CDR3 length equals 17 residues. Germline-derived CDR1 and CDR2 are DFQATT and SNEGSKA (reference sequence). The CDR3 DNA sequence: TGCAGTGTTAGAGATGGGGGGACTAGCGGGAGCTCCTACGAGCAGTACTTC. Protein product: CSVRDGGTSGSSYEQYF.

This clonotype was picked up a small number of times. The chain uses TRBV20-1 and TRBJ1-5, with 7 positions matching TRBD1. Trimming took 5 bases from V and 4 from J; bases not matched to a gene: 5. Looked up from germline, CDR1 is DFQATT and CDR2 is SNEGSKA (reference sequence). The CDR3 runs 13 residues. CDR3 sequence: CSAGGQKNQPQHF. For the CDR3, the DNA is TGCAGTGCTGGGGGACAGAAGAATCAGCCCCAGCATTTT.

This chain links TRBV4-3 with TRBJ2-1; TRBD2 is a possible D gene (5 bases). This CDR3 comprises 18 residues. Trimming removed 2 bases at V and 0 bases at J, with 17 bases between. Germline loops: CDR1 LGHNA, CDR2 YSLEER. The CDR3 DNA reads as TGCGCCAGCAGCCAATTTTTCGGTCAGCGGAGCTCCTACAATGAGCAGTTCTTC. Its protein is CASSQFFGQRSSYNEQFF.

The chain joins TRBV3-1 to TRBJ2-1; D is uncertain. The V end was cut by 0 bases, the J end by 7 bases, with 13 bases between. The CDR3 sequence is 15 residues long. Looked up from germline, CDR1 is LGHDT and CDR2 is YNNKEL (reference sequence). The CDR3 DNA sequence: TGTGCCAGCAGCCAAGATTCTATACTTCATAATGAGCAGTTCTTC. It encodes CASSQDSILHNEQFF.

The chain links TRBV5-1 to TRBJ2-1; 12 bases line up with TRBD2. Germline CDR1 is SGHRS and CDR2 is YFSETQ. CDR3 length equals 15 residues. V dropped 4 bases and J dropped 8; count of bases not matched to a gene: 7. CDR3 amino acids: CASSVTSGRRDEQFF. CDR3 sequence (DNA): TGCGCCAGCAGCGTGACTAGCGGGAGACGGGATGAGCAGTTCTTC.

The table lists this clonotype with a few counts. The J gene is TRBJ1-2, the V gene TRBV6-5, with D tentatively TRBD1 (5 bases). This CDR3 has 16 residues. With 0 bases removed from V and 7 bases from J, the gap between germline ends came to 18 bases. The V gene's germline CDR1 is MNHEY and CDR2 SVGAGI. The CDR3: CASSYSPGGEGVGYTF. DNA of the CDR3: TGTGCCAGCAGTTACTCGCCGGGAGGGGAAGGGGTTGGCTACACCTTC.